Each of the 2 T cell receptor beta chains below was sequenced from the same sample in a study of T and B cells in COVID-19 patients. BIOMED2 TRB-A/B primer pools were used in multiplex TRB PCR. TCRdb re-derived calls from the multiplex PCR reads in MiXCR, one entry per CDR3 protein. The sample lists 20,000 to 25,000 distinct CDR3 sequences, about 31% seen once, with about 2.2% in the top ten. Blood genomic DNA input for TRB amplification was 250-500 ng. Sequenced material: blood. The receptors originated from a human donor who had recovered from COVID-19.

This clonotype is labeled as medium-sized. This CDR3 reads CASSFGGDRTHEQFF. As DNA, the CDR3 is TGTGCCAGTAGTTTCGGGGGGGACAGGACCCATGAGCAGTTCTTC. This chain uses TRBV19 with TRBJ2-1; D tentatively fits TRBD1 or TRBD2 (8 bases each). CDR1 is LNHDA, CDR2 SQIVND, per germline (reference sequence). Trimming left V 5 bases short and J 8 bases short, with 19 bases between. This CDR3 region has 15 residues.

This clonotype turned up a few times. This rearrangement joins TRBV6-5 to TRBJ1-1, with D maybe TRBD1 (6 bases). The CDR3 totals 12 residues. Germline CDR1 reads MNHEY; CDR2 reads SVGAGI. Between the trimmed V and J ends, which lost 8 bases and 4 bases, there was a span of 11 bases. The CDR3 region is CASGGRFTEAFF. CDR3 nucleotide sequence: TGTGCCAGCGGGGGGCGGTTCACTGAAGCTTTCTTT.